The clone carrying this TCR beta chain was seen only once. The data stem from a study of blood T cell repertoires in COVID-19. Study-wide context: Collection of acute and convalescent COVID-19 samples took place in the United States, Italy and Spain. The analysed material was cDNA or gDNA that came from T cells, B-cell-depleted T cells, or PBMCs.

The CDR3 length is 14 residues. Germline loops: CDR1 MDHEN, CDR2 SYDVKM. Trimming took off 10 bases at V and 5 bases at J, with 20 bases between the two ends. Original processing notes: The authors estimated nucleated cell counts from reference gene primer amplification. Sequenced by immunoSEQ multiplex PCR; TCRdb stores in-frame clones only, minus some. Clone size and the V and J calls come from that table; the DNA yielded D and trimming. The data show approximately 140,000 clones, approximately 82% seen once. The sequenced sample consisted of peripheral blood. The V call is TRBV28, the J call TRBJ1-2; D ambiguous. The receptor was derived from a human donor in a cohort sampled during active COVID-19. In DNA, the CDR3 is TGTGCCATCCTAAGCGAGCCCAGCACATATGGCTACACCTTC. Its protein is CAILSEPSTYGYTF.